This TCR beta chain comes out of a study of identical twins. Regarding the study as a whole: Within twin pairs, the out-of-frame alpha sequences they shared showed excess low generation probability.

Of note for this clonotype: The antigen remains undetermined.

TCRdb reanalysed the 5' RACE reads using MiXCR and keeps one entry per CDR3 protein. The sample holds 500,000 to 650,000 distinct CDR3 sequences, approximately 20% seen once. J gave up 4 bases and V 4 bases, and 3 bases lay outside the gene matches. Germline lookup yields CDR1 LNHDA and CDR2 SQIVND (reference sequence). The CDR3 contains 14 residues. These same records also appear under a second study, on yellow fever vaccine responses in identical twins.

The source material was CD4+ T cells sorted from blood. J is TRBJ1-5 and V is TRBV19; 8 bases agree with TRBD1. This TCR was recovered from a woman under 30 in good health. This CDR3 reads CASSRGTGNQPQHF. The CDR3 region has the DNA TGTGCCAGTAGTAGAGGGACAGGAAATCAGCCCCAGCATTTT.